The clone carrying this T cell receptor (beta chain) was observed many times. Its specificity is unknown. The germline V gene encodes CDR1 SQVTM and CDR2 ANQGSEA. V was cut by 0 bases and J by 9 bases, with 14 bases left in between. This CDR3 region has 13 residues. These data belong to a study of CD8 T cells in ankylosing spondylitis. TCRdb re-called the 5' RACE reads with MiXCR, one entry per CDR3 protein. Of hundreds of thousands of distinct CDR3 sequences detected, over 15% appear once; the ten largest clones hold approximately 0.97%. Study-level points and caveats: Apparently characteristic of ankylosing spondylitis blood was a TCR beta motif (about 8 highly homologous variants).

Sequencing was performed on blood, either unsorted or a sorted T cell fraction (not recorded which). This clonotype was obtained from a male donor with ankylosing spondylitis. The chain carries TRBV29-1 and TRBJ1-2; no definite D call. CDR3 region: CSVEDRVVNRYTF. The CDR3 bases are TGCAGCGTTGAAGATCGGGTAGTTAACCGCTACACCTTC. The full variable domain, its missing parts supplied by reference TRBV29-1 and TRBJ1-2, is SAVISQKPSRDICQRGTSLTIQCQVDSQVTMMFWYRQQPGQSLTLIATANQGSEATYESGFVIDKFPISRPNLTFSTLTVSNMSPEDSSIYLCSVEDRVVNRYTFGSGTRLTVV.